This entry lists 29 T cell receptor beta chains sequenced from one sample in a study of blood T cell repertoires in COVID-19. Sequenced by immunoSEQ multiplex PCR; TCRdb stores in-frame clones only, minus some. The sample has 200,000 to 250,000 clones; 89% are singletons. The sample consisted of peripheral blood. The receptors were sampled from a man aged 55 to 69 who had recovered from COVID-19.

The table lists this clone with a few counts. The J gene is TRBJ1-1, the V gene TRBV2; 7 bases fit TRBD1. This CDR3 spans 13 amino acids. Trimming removed 5 bases from V and 2 bases from J; junction bases left unmatched: 2. CDR1 and CDR2 (germline): SNHLY, FYNNEI. Here the CDR3 DNA reads TGTGCCAGCAGTTACAGGGGTAACACTGAAGCTTTCTTT. Amino acid sequence: CASSYRGNTEAFF.

This rearrangement joins TRBV28 to TRBJ1-2; TRBD1 is a possible D gene (5 bases). Germline lookup yields CDR1 MDHEN and CDR2 SYDVKM. The V end was cut by 4 bases, the J end by 3 bases, with 15 bases between. The CDR3 contains 15 residues. CDR3 sequence: CASSSTGDPHYGYTF. The DNA for the CDR3 is TGTGCCAGCAGTTCCACGGGGGACCCACACTATGGCTACACCTTC.

In its sample, this clone was seen once. The rearrangement joins TRBV28 to TRBJ2-3; 10 nucleotides align to TRBD2. The CDR3 is 17 residues long. The germline V gene has CDR1 MDHEN and CDR2 SYDVKM. The ends lost 4 bases at V and 2 bases at J; junction bases unmatched: 9. CDR3 in DNA: TGTGCCAGCAGTTCTTCCCGAGCGGGGGGGCTCACAGATACGCAGTATTTT. This gives the protein CASSSSRAGGLTDTQYF.

The table lists this clone with a count of one. This sequence joins TRBV5-1 and TRBJ2-1; 8 bases match TRBD2. Germline-derived CDR1 and CDR2 are SGHRS and YFSETQ. Trimming removed 1 base from V and 7 bases from J; junction bases left unmatched: 10. CDR3 length equals 16 residues. CDR3 DNA sequence: TGCGCCAGCAGCTTGTATCTTTCGGGGGGGCAAAATGAGCAGTTCTTC. Protein: CASSLYLSGGQNEQFF.

The chain combines TRBV7-8 with TRBJ1-4, with 8 bases aligning to TRBD1. This CDR3 region has 15 residues. V was pared by 9 bases and J by 4 bases, with 10 bases of the junction left unmatched. Germline CDR1 SGHVS, CDR2 FQNEAQ. The CDR3 protein is CASTQGGQGNEKLFF. In DNA form, the CDR3 reads TGTGCCAGTACCCAGGGCGGACAGGGTAATGAAAAACTGTTTTTT.

The V and J genes are TRBV6-5 and TRBJ2-6; D ambiguous. Germline V CDR1 and CDR2: MNHEY, SVGAGI. The CDR3 length is 15 residues. V was clipped by 5 bases and J by 0 bases, with 8 bases between them. The CDR3, as DNA: TGTGCCAGCAGTATACTGCGCTCTGGGGCCAACGTCCTGACTTTC. Amino acid sequence: CASSILRSGANVLTF.

The rearrangement links TRBV2 to TRBJ2-7; D not resolved. Trimming took off 4 bases at V and 2 bases at J, with 9 bases between the two ends. The CDR3 is 13 residues long. CDR1 is SNHLY, CDR2 FYNNEI, per germline. The CDR3 bases are TGTGCCAGCAGTGTGGAGCAGACCTACGAGCAGTACTTC. It codes for CASSVEQTYEQYF.

The rearrangement uses TRBV7-9 and TRBJ2-5, with 10 bases lining up with TRBD1. Looked up from germline, CDR1 is SEHNR and CDR2 is FQNEAQ (reference sequence). The CDR3 extends over 15 amino acids. Unmatched junction bases numbered 7, after V lost 3 bases and J lost 6 bases. In DNA, the CDR3 is TGTGCCAGCAGCTTGGCCGGACAGGGGGTCCAGACCCAGTACTTC. This encodes CASSLAGQGVQTQYF.

V and J are TRBV19 and TRBJ1-5, with D possibly matching TRBD1 (5 bases). Trimming took off 5 bases at V and 3 bases at J, with 17 bases between the two ends. The germline CDR1 and CDR2 sequences are LNHDA and SQIVND (reference sequence). This CDR3 region has 16 residues. DNA of the CDR3: TGTGCCAGTAGTGCCTTAACCCGGGGGGACAATCAGCCCCAGCATTTT. Residues: CASSALTRGDNQPQHF. The full variable domain, in which reference TRBV19 and TRBJ1-5 provide the parts outside the CDR3, is DGGITQSPKYLFRKEGQNVTLSCEQNLNHDAMYWYRQDPGQGLRLIYYSQIVNDFQKGDIAEGYSVSREKKESFPLTVTSAQKNPTAFYLCASSALTRGDNQPQHFGDGTRLSIL.

The gene calls are TRBV12-3 or TRBV12-4 and TRBJ2-1; tentatively, D is TRBD1 (6 bases). This CDR3 region has 12 residues. Trimming stripped 6 bases from V and 7 bases from J, with 10 bases between. Written as DNA, the CDR3 is TGTGCCAGCAGCCCTACAGGGAATGAGCAGTTCTTC. Amino acid sequence: CASSPTGNEQFF.

The chain carries TRBV3-1 (or the pseudogene TRBV3-2) and TRBJ2-5, with D possibly TRBD1 on 5 matching bases. The germline CDR1 and CDR2 sequences are LGHDT and YNNKEL (reference sequence). This CDR3 has 13 amino acids. The germline V and J ends were trimmed by 1 base and 6 bases, with 9 bases remaining between them. CDR3 in amino acids: CASSQVGAKTQYF. In DNA form, the CDR3 reads TGTGCCAGCAGCCAAGTTGGGGCGAAGACCCAGTACTTC.

This clone was seen more than once but under ten times. The chain joins TRBV27 to TRBJ2-7, with D perhaps matching TRBD2 (6 bases). Between the trimmed V and J ends, which lost 5 bases and 2 bases, there was a span of 16 bases. The germline gives CDR1 MNHEY, CDR2 SMNVEV (reference sequence). This CDR3 is 15 amino acids long. CDR3: CASSPRDSGAYEQYF. For the CDR3, the DNA is TGTGCCAGCAGTCCCCGCGATAGCGGTGCCTACGAGCAGTACTTC.

V gene TRBV7-9 combines with J gene TRBJ1-6; D might be TRBD1 (5 bases). The CDR3 extends over 14 amino acids. Germline V gene data show CDR1 as SEHNR and CDR2 as FQNEAQ (reference sequence). V dropped 5 bases and J dropped 7 bases, with 12 bases sitting between them. CDR3 protein: CASSRLQVNSPLHF. The CDR3 bases are TGTGCCAGCAGCAGGTTACAGGTGAATTCACCCCTCCACTTT.

This clone was recorded a few times. The chain uses TRBV29-1 and TRBJ2-7; TRBD2 aligns across 9 bases. The CDR3 is made up of 14 amino acids. Germline V lookup: CDR1 SQVTM, CDR2 ANQGSEA. J gave up 4 bases and V 2 bases, and 6 bases lay outside the gene matches. CDR3 sequence: CSVESPTSGYEQYF. CDR3 nucleotide sequence: TGCAGCGTTGAAAGTCCGACTAGCGGATACGAGCAGTACTTC.

The J gene is TRBJ2-3, the V gene TRBV18, with 9 positions matching TRBD2. The length of the CDR3 is 15 residues. From germline, CDR1 is KGHSH and CDR2 LQKENI. The ends lost 3 bases at V and 0 bases at J; junction bases unmatched: 1. DNA of the CDR3: TGTGCCAGCTCACCTCTAGCGGGGAGCACAGATACGCAGTATTTT. Translation: CASSPLAGSTDTQYF.

This clone has just one count. The rearrangement uses TRBV7-3 and TRBJ2-3; TRBD2 agrees at 10 bases. The germline V gene has CDR1 SGHTA and CDR2 FQGTGA. The CDR3 runs 15 residues. J gave up 5 bases and V 3 bases, and 5 bases lay outside the gene matches. The CDR3 DNA is TGTGCCAGCAGCTTTCAGCGGGGGGGCATAGATACGCAGTATTTT. Encoded protein: CASSFQRGGIDTQYF.

The chain recombines TRBV7-3 with TRBJ2-5; TRBD2 might be the D (5 bases). CDR1 SGHTA and CDR2 FQGTGA come from the germline V gene. The length of the CDR3 is 14 residues. The V end was cut by 5 bases, the J end by 1 base, with 11 bases between. CDR3 amino acids: CASSPLDSQETQYF. As DNA, the CDR3 is TGTGCCAGCAGCCCACTGGACTCCCAAGAGACCCAGTACTTC.

This chain links TRBV5-5 with TRBJ2-5; no reliable D call. Trimming took off 2 bases at V and 5 bases at J, with 4 bases between the two ends. CDR3 length: 11 amino acids. Germline V gene data show CDR1 as SGHKS and CDR2 as YYEKEE (reference sequence). Here the CDR3 reads CASSFSETQYF. In nucleotides, the CDR3 is TGTGCCAGCAGCTTCAGTGAGACCCAGTACTTC.

The rearrangement joins TRBV20-1 to TRBJ1-3; weak D call: TRBD1 (5 bases). Germline V CDR1 and CDR2: DFQATT, SNEGSKA (reference sequence). The CDR3 spans 11 residues. The V gene lost 6 bases and the J gene lost 4 bases, with 7 bases spanning the gap. CDR3 sequence reads: CSAKGGNTIYF. The DNA for the CDR3 is TGCAGTGCAAAGGGGGGAAACACCATATATTTT.

V gene TRBV14 combines with J gene TRBJ1-4; 8 bases are shared with TRBD1. The junction had 12 bases not matched to a gene; V was cut back by 3 bases and J by 3 bases. CDR1 is SGHDN and CDR2 is FVKESK in the germline V gene. CDR3 length: 18 amino acids. Written as DNA, the CDR3 is TGTGCCAGCAGCCAGCTCAGGGGGCAAAGAAACTCTAATGAAAAACTGTTTTTT. Translated: CASSQLRGQRNSNEKLFF.

The rearrangement joins TRBV25-1 to TRBJ1-3; the D is unclear. The V gene lost 7 bases and the J gene lost 0 bases, with 10 bases spanning the gap. CDR3 length equals 14 residues. Germline lookup yields CDR1 MGHDK and CDR2 SYGVNS. The CDR3 DNA is TGTGCCAGCAACACAGCCCACTCTGGAAACACCATATATTTT. Translated, it gives CASNTAHSGNTIYF.

The chain carries TRBV9 and TRBJ1-2, with 7 bases aligning to TRBD1. Germline values: CDR1 SGDLS, CDR2 YYNGEE. Trimming cost V 3 bases and J 6 bases; bases outside gene matches: 8. The CDR3 loop spans 14 amino acids. The CDR3 DNA reads TGTGCCAGCAGCGACCGACAGGGCTCAGATGGCTACACCTTC. It translates to CASSDRQGSDGYTF.

This clone was seen at least ten times. The chain links TRBV6-1 to TRBJ2-5; D may be TRBD1 (7 bases). V lost 0 bases to trimming and J lost 6 bases, with 20 bases between them. Germline values: CDR1 MNHNS, CDR2 SASEGT. There are 17 residues in the CDR3. This chain's CDR3 is CASSEATGRPSGQTQYF. As DNA, the CDR3 is TGTGCCAGCAGTGAAGCGACAGGGCGCCCAAGCGGGCAGACCCAGTACTTC.

V gene TRBV27 combines with J gene TRBJ2-7, with a weak D call TRBD2 (7 bases). Trimming stripped 3 bases from V and 3 bases from J, with 24 bases between. The CDR3 runs 18 residues. Germline CDR1 and CDR2: MNHEY and SMNVEV (reference sequence). The CDR3 bases are TGTGCCAGCAGTTTCCGGGGGGCTGGAATGGGCTCCTTCTACGAGCAGTACTTC. Amino acid sequence: CASSFRGAGMGSFYEQYF.

The chain links TRBV4-1 to TRBJ2-1; D is possibly TRBD2 (5 bases). V shed 8 bases and J shed 5 bases, with 22 bases lying between them. Germline lookup yields CDR1 MGHRA and CDR2 YSYEKL. This CDR3 comprises 16 residues. The CDR3 nucleotides are TGCGCCAGCGACCTTGATGGGGAGCGATCGCACAATGAGCAGTTCTTC. Translated, it gives CASDLDGERSHNEQFF.

The rearrangement joins TRBV30 to TRBJ2-1, with D possibly matching TRBD2 (6 bases). V shed 2 bases and J shed 10 bases, with 18 bases lying between them. This CDR3 has 14 residues. Germline CDR1 is GTSNPN and CDR2 is SVGIG (reference sequence). This CDR3 is CAWSSQGGIGEQFF. CDR3 in DNA: TGTGCCTGGAGTTCCCAGGGAGGCATCGGGGAGCAGTTCTTC.

CDR3 sequence reads: CASSLVGGNTEAFF. Here the CDR3 DNA reads TGTGCCAGCAGCTTAGTAGGAGGGAACACTGAAGCTTTCTTT. The genes are TRBV11-2 and TRBJ1-1; D gene unclear. The CDR3 is 14 residues long. Looked up from germline, CDR1 is SGHAT and CDR2 is FQNNGV. Trimming pared 1 base from V and 1 base from J, leaving 7 bases between.

DNA for the CDR3: TGTGCCAGCAGTTTATTGGGGGCTTCACCCCTCCACTTT. Translated, it gives CASSLLGASPLHF. The chain has TRBV28 and TRBJ1-6, with D perhaps matching TRBD1 (6 bases). This CDR3 has 13 residues. Trimming cost V 1 base and J 9 bases, with 7 bases left between them. Germline lookup yields CDR1 MDHEN and CDR2 SYDVKM.

This clone was observed a few times. The sample holds other DNA sequences that translate to the same CDR3. V gene TRBV11-2 combines with J gene TRBJ2-1; possibly TRBD2 for D (5 bases). Looked up from germline, CDR1 is SGHAT and CDR2 is FQNNGV. V was trimmed by 3 bases and J by 4 bases, leaving 7 bases between them. This CDR3 spans 13 amino acids. The CDR3 loop reads CASSFSGYNEQFF. In DNA, the CDR3 is TGTGCCAGCAGCTTTTCGGGATACAATGAGCAGTTCTTC.